The 12 T cell receptor beta chains in this list originate from one sample, sequenced in a study of response to subunit inactivated influenza vaccine. In TCRdb, the RT-PCR reads were re-called with MiXCR into one record per CDR3 protein. Of about 530,000 distinct CDR3 sequences in the sample, 13% were seen once. The sample in question was PBMCs from blood, obtained 45 days after vaccination. Receptor source: a man aged 50-60 years who received an inactivated influenza vaccine.

The chain joins TRBV7-2 to TRBJ2-2; possibly TRBD2 for D (6 bases). CDR3 length equals 16 residues. Between the trimmed V and J ends, which lost 5 bases and 1 base, there was a span of 14 bases. Germline V gene sequence: CDR1 SGHTA, CDR2 FQGNSA. The DNA for the CDR3 is TGTGCCAGCAGCCCTCACGGGGGACGGAACACCGGGGAGCTGTTTTTT. As protein: CASSPHGGRNTGELFF.

The rearrangement joins TRBV12-3 or TRBV12-4 to TRBJ2-1; 12 bases fit TRBD2. The V and J ends lost 6 bases and 6 bases, in that order; junction bases with no gene match: 9. The CDR3 loop spans 16 amino acids. CDR3 DNA: TGTGCCAGCAGCCTAGCGGGAGGGCCGGTCAGCAATGAGCAGTTCTTC. This translates into CASSLAGGPVSNEQFF.

This clonotype has ten or more counts. The V call is TRBV20-1, the J call TRBJ2-7; TRBD2 matches 12 bases. The CDR3 sequence is 13 residues long. The V gene end was trimmed by 5 bases and the J gene end by 3 bases; junction bases not matched to a gene: 2. Germline V gene lookup returns CDR1 DFQATT and CDR2 SNEGSKA (reference sequence). CDR3 DNA: TGCAGTGCTCCGACTAGCGGGAGCTACGAGCAGTACTTC. Translated, it gives CSAPTSGSYEQYF.

There are a few counts of this clonotype. The V and J genes are TRBV6-1 and TRBJ2-3; TRBD1 agrees at 12 bases. The junction had 9 bases not matched to a gene; V was cut back by 6 bases and J by 8 bases. The CDR3 extends over 15 amino acids. Per germline, CDR1 MNHNS and CDR2 SASEGT. CDR3 sequence reads: CASRHRDRGRLTQYF. The CDR3 DNA sequence: TGTGCCAGCAGGCACCGGGACAGGGGGCGTCTTACGCAGTATTTT.

Note on this clonotype: Just one base apart from a much larger clone, this may be a read error. The rearrangement links TRBV28 to TRBJ2-6; possibly TRBD2 for D (6 bases). The CDR3 is 16 residues long. From germline, CDR1 is MDHEN and CDR2 SYDVKM. The ends were cut back, 8 bases at V and 0 bases at J, with 14 bases in the middle. CDR3 region: CASEGLSISGANVLTF. The CDR3 nucleotides are TGTGCCAGCGAGGGACTGTCTATCTCTGGGGCCAACGTCCTGACTTTC.

This clonotype was counted ten times or more. V and J are TRBV7-9 and TRBJ2-1; no clear D gene. In germline, CDR1 is SEHNR, CDR2 FQNEAQ (reference sequence). The CDR3 covers 14 residues. The germline V and J ends were trimmed by 3 bases and 3 bases, with 9 bases remaining between them. The CDR3 is CASSFGASYNEQFF. Here the CDR3 DNA reads TGTGCCAGCAGCTTCGGCGCCAGCTACAATGAGCAGTTCTTC. Full variable domain (outside the CDR3, taken from reference TRBV7-9 and TRBJ2-1): DTGVSQNPRHKITKRGQNVTFRCDPISEHNRLYWYRQTLGQGPEFLTYFQNEAQLEKSRLLSDRFSAERPKGSFSTLEIQRTEQGDSAMYLCASSFGASYNEQFFGPGTRLTVL.

This clonotype was seen only a few times. V and J are TRBV20-1 and TRBJ2-3; D might be TRBD1 or TRBD2, each matching 6 bases. The germline V gene has CDR1 DFQATT and CDR2 SNEGSKA (reference sequence). V was shortened by 1 base and J by 6 bases, with 17 bases between the two germline ends. This CDR3 comprises 15 residues. The DNA of the CDR3 is TGCAGTGCTAGAGCAAACCTACTAGGGGGGGATACGCAGTATTTT. As protein: CSARANLLGGDTQYF.

This chain connects TRBV10-3 to TRBJ2-1, with 9 bases lining up with TRBD2. This CDR3 has 15 residues. Germline V gene sequence: CDR1 ENHRY, CDR2 SYGVKD. The trim removed 3 bases at V and 4 bases at J, leaving 4 bases unmatched. The CDR3 DNA follows: TGTGCCATCAGTGATTCTAGCGGGGTTTACAATGAGCAGTTCTTC. This codes for CAISDSSGVYNEQFF.

This clonotype has more than one count but fewer than ten. The rearrangement links TRBV19 to TRBJ2-2, with a weak D call TRBD1 (6 bases). Germline V lookup: CDR1 LNHDA, CDR2 SQIVND (reference sequence). The CDR3 has 15 amino acids. The V gene lost 0 bases and the J gene lost 4 bases, with 9 bases spanning the gap. For the CDR3, the DNA is TGTGCCAGTAGTATAGAAAGGGGGACCACCGGGGAGCTGTTTTTT. Protein product: CASSIERGTTGELFF.

This chain joins TRBV9 and TRBJ1-2, with 9 nucleotides matching TRBD1. The CDR3 consists of 14 residues. Germline CDR1 and CDR2: SGDLS and YYNGEE. Trimming removed 4 bases from V and 7 bases from J; junction bases left unmatched: 8. The CDR3 DNA follows: TGTGCCAGCAGCTCGCGGACAGGGGAGATTGGCTACACCTTC. Residues: CASSSRTGEIGYTF.

This clonotype appeared a few times. The V call is TRBV11-1, the J call TRBJ2-1; D gene ambiguous. Germline V lookup: CDR1 SGHAT, CDR2 FQDESV (reference sequence). V lost 2 bases to trimming and J lost 0 bases, with 14 bases between them. This CDR3 is built from 17 residues. DNA for the CDR3: TGTGCCAGCAGCTTATTCCCGATTGTTAGCTCCTACAATGAGCAGTTCTTC. This translates into CASSLFPIVSSYNEQFF. The full variable domain, with the rest looked up from reference TRBV11-1 and TRBJ2-1, is EAEVAQSPRYKITEKSQAVAFWCDPISGHATLYWYRQILGQGPELLVQFQDESVVDDSQLPKDRFSAERLKGVDSTLKIQPAELGDSAMYLCASSLFPIVSSYNEQFFGPGTRLTVL.

The chain has TRBV29-1 and TRBJ2-7, with 7 bases lining up with TRBD1. The CDR3 totals 14 residues. Germline V gene sequence: CDR1 SQVTM, CDR2 ANQGSEA. The junction had 12 bases not matched to a gene; V was cut back by 6 bases and J by 4 bases. The CDR3 sequence: CSVVGQGDWYEQYF. Here the CDR3 DNA reads TGCAGCGTGGTGGGGCAGGGGGATTGGTACGAGCAGTACTTC.